The source of this T cell receptor beta chain is a study of T cells in Graves' hyperthyroidism and ophthalmopathy. It was less than 13 ml of fresh peripheral blood that supplied the PBMCs. Template material for amplifying TCR beta CDR3 regions consisted of RNA transcripts. The HTBI set primed first-round TCR CDR3 RT-PCR. TCRdb used MiXCR to reprocess the multiplex PCR reads, holding one entry per CDR3 protein. The sample consists of approximately 640,000 distinct CDR3 sequences, 15% to 20% of them appearing once. This clonotype was counted at least ten times. The V gene's germline CDR1 is LGHDT and CDR2 YNNKEL (reference sequence). This CDR3 has 13 residues. J lost 12 bases, V lost 1 base, and 5 bases had no gene match.

The sequenced material came from blood. The sequence came from a young woman with Graves' hyperthyroidism. The chain has TRBV3-1 and TRBJ2-5; 10 nucleotides line up with TRBD2. DNA of the CDR3: TGTGCCAGCAGCCAAGGTTCAAGCGGGAGGGAGTACTTC. Translating it yields CASSQGSSGREYF.